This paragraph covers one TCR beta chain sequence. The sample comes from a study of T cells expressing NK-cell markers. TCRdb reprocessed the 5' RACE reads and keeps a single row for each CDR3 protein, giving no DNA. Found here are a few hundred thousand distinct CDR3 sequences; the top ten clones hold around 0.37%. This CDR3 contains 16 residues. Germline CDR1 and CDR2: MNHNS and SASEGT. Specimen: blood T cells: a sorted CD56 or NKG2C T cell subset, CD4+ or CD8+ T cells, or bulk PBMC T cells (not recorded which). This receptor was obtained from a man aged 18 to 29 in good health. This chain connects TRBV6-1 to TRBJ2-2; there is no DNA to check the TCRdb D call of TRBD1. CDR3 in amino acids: CASSEPGQGATGELFF.